The 13 T cell receptor beta chains in this list originate from one sample, sequenced in a study of blood T cells in healthy people across ages. A J-beta primer mix and a sample-barcoded 5' primer were used in a second PCR of roughly 6 to 11 cycles. Each CDR3 protein gets one entry after TCRdb re-called the 5' RACE reads with MiXCR. The repertoire has about 1,000,000 distinct CDR3 sequences, 35% to 50% of them found once; the top ten carry about 20%. What was sequenced was blood. The receptors come from a woman in her sixties in good health.

This sequence joins TRBV7-9 and TRBJ2-2; D gene ambiguous. The CDR3 has 14 residues. Trimming shortened V by 5 bases and J by 6 bases, and 13 bases separated the two germline ends. The V gene's germline CDR1 is SEHNR and CDR2 FQNEAQ (reference sequence). The CDR3 loop is CASSEELFAGELFF. The DNA for the CDR3 is TGTGCCAGCAGCGAGGAACTGTTTGCCGGGGAGCTGTTTTTT.

In its sample, this clonotype was seen once. This chain uses TRBV6-5 with TRBJ2-4, with no clear D. This CDR3 contains 17 residues. Trimming shortened V by 4 bases and J by 0 bases, and 16 bases separated the two germline ends. Germline values: CDR1 MNHEY, CDR2 SVGAGI. This CDR3 is CASSFGPPDLAKNIQYF. CDR3 DNA sequence: TGTGCCAGCAGTTTCGGGCCACCAGATCTAGCCAAAAACATTCAGTACTTC.

In its sample, this clonotype was seen a few times. The chain recombines TRBV5-1 with TRBJ2-5, with D unresolved. Germline values: CDR1 SGHRS, CDR2 YFSETQ. Trimming stripped 4 bases from V and 11 bases from J, with 18 bases between. This CDR3 spans 13 amino acids. CDR3: CASSVDLGSEQYF. CDR3 nucleotide sequence: TGCGCCAGCAGCGTGGATTTGGGTTCAGAGCAGTACTTC.

The chain uses TRBV2 and TRBJ2-3, with a weak D call TRBD1 (5 bases). The CDR3 has 15 residues. The ends were cut back, 7 bases at V and 0 bases at J, with 14 bases in the middle. CDR1 and CDR2 from the germline V gene are SNHLY and FYNNEI. The CDR3 here is CASKMTDRSTDTQYF. Here the CDR3 DNA reads TGTGCCAGCAAAATGACAGACCGAAGCACAGATACGCAGTATTTT.

This clonotype has a count of ten or more. In DNA form, the CDR3 reads TGTGCCAGCAGCGATTCCCGGGGACCCTACAATGAGCAGTTCTTC. This translates into CASSDSRGPYNEQFF. The chain is built from TRBV6-1 and TRBJ2-1; the D gene could be TRBD1 or TRBD2 (5 bases each). Germline V lookup: CDR1 MNHNS, CDR2 SASEGT. The CDR3 runs to 15 residues. Trimming removed 6 bases from V and 2 bases from J, with 14 bases in between.

This sequence joins TRBV27 and TRBJ2-5; D possibly corresponds to TRBD1 (6 bases). The CDR3 has 14 amino acids. The V and J ends lost 5 bases and 1 base respectively, with 11 bases between them. CDR1 is MNHEY and CDR2 is SMNVEV in the germline V gene (reference sequence). The CDR3 reads CASSVGQTQETQYF. The CDR3 bases are TGTGCCAGCAGTGTAGGACAGACCCAAGAGACCCAGTACTTC.

V usage is TRBV5-6 and J usage is TRBJ2-3; D is ambiguous. Trimming pared 2 bases from V and 1 base from J, leaving 8 bases between. Germline V lookup: CDR1 SGHDT, CDR2 YYEEEE. The length of the CDR3 is 14 residues. In nucleotides, the CDR3 is TGTGCCAGCAGCTTCGGGTCTGGCACAGATACGCAGTATTTT. It translates to CASSFGSGTDTQYF.

This clonotype was observed a handful of times. The chain recombines TRBV12-3 or TRBV12-4 with TRBJ2-3; a weak D match, TRBD2 (7 bases). CDR3 length: 14 residues. Deletions cut 5 bases from V and 7 bases from J, with 16 bases between. The CDR3: CASSPLSGDNTQYF. The CDR3 coding sequence is TGTGCCAGCAGTCCCCTGAGCGGGGACAATACGCAGTATTTT.

The gene calls are TRBV10-2 and TRBJ1-4, with 8 bases identical to TRBD1. The CDR3 is made up of 14 amino acids. V lost 6 bases and J lost 10; bases outside the gene matches: 10. The germline gives CDR1 WSHSY, CDR2 SAAADI. The CDR3 is CASRQGTGWAKLFF. The CDR3 nucleotides are TGCGCCAGCAGACAAGGGACAGGCTGGGCAAAACTGTTTTTT.

This clonotype appeared a single time. The rearrangement uses TRBV29-1 and TRBJ2-3; 8 bases match TRBD2. Germline-derived CDR1 and CDR2 are SQVTM and ANQGSEA. CDR3 length: 16 amino acids. V shed 7 bases and J 3 bases; nucleotides not matched to a gene: 15. CDR3 sequence reads: CSGVPGLVGRTDTQYF. As DNA, the CDR3 is TGCAGCGGCGTACCGGGACTAGTCGGGAGGACAGATACGCAGTATTTT.

This clonotype was observed a handful of times. Being one base from a much bigger clone, this may be a read error. The rearrangement joins TRBV12-3 or TRBV12-4 to TRBJ2-3; D unclear. This CDR3 has 14 amino acids. Trimming cost V 5 bases and J 2 bases, with 11 bases left between them. In nucleotides, the CDR3 is TGTGCCAGCAGTGTAGGTCCGAACACAGATACGCAGTATTTT. Encoded protein: CASSVGPNTDTQYF.

Details on this clonotype: This may stem from a read error, because a much larger clone lies one nucleotide away. The rearrangement joins TRBV4-2 to TRBJ2-5; TRBD2 matches 11 bases. The J call may be wrong; the DNA end is better matched by TRBJ2-7. Germline CDR1 is LGHNA and CDR2 is YNFKEQ. The CDR3 is 16 amino acids. The CDR3 DNA is TGTGCCAGCAGCCAATGGGCTAGCGGGAGGACCTACGAGCAGTACTTC. The encoded protein is CASSQWASGRTYEQYF.

This clonotype came up a few times. This chain uses TRBV7-9 with TRBJ2-1; 7 bases are shared with TRBD1. CDR1 is SEHNR and CDR2 is FQNEAQ in the germline V gene (reference sequence). Losses at the gene ends were 1 base for V and 6 bases for J; bases not matched to a gene: 12. CDR3 length: 17 amino acids. CDR3 nucleotides: TGTGCCAGCAGCTTAGGCCACGGGACAGTAATACCCAATGAGCAGTTCTTC. It encodes CASSLGHGTVIPNEQFF.